Following are 30 T cell receptor beta chains from one sample sequenced in a study of CD8 T cells in ankylosing spondylitis. MiXCR, applied by TCRdb to the 5' RACE reads, yields one record per CDR3 protein. The sample lists around 180,000 distinct CDR3 sequences, 15% to 20% occurring once. The sequenced sample consisted of blood, either unsorted or a sorted T cell fraction (not recorded which). These receptors all come from a male donor aged 10 to 35 with ankylosing spondylitis or in good health (not recorded which).

The chain employs TRBV5-1 and TRBJ2-2, with a weak D call TRBD2 (6 bases). Trimming stripped 3 bases from V and 2 bases from J, with 11 bases between. This CDR3 is 15 amino acids long. Germline values: CDR1 SGHRS, CDR2 YFSETQ. Here the CDR3 reads CASSSVAGNTGELFF. Here the CDR3 DNA reads TGCGCCAGCAGCTCCGTGGCGGGAAACACCGGGGAGCTGTTTTTT.

This clonotype was seen at least ten times. The rearrangement links TRBV6-2 or TRBV6-3 to TRBJ2-1; 7 bases match TRBD1. The CDR3 length is 17 residues. After removal of 3 bases from V and 7 bases from J, the junction contained 15 bases not matched to a gene. Germline CDR1 and CDR2: MNHEY and SVGEGT. CDR3 sequence (DNA): TGTGCCAGCAGTTATGAGACAGGGTACCCATTGACGAATGAGCAGTTCTTC. Protein: CASSYETGYPLTNEQFF.

This clonotype was recorded at least ten times. This rearrangement joins TRBV15 to TRBJ2-5; 10 nucleotides match TRBD2. V trimming: 0 bases; J trimming: 6 bases; junction bases outside the gene matches: 4. The CDR3 has 15 amino acids. The germline V gene encodes CDR1 LNHNV and CDR2 YYDKDF (reference sequence). The CDR3, as DNA: TGTGCCACCAGCAGAGAAGCTAGCGGGAGTAAGACCCAGTACTTC. Its translation is CATSREASGSKTQYF.

Of note for this clonotype: A read error may be the cause here, since a much bigger clone is one base away. J is TRBJ1-3 and V is TRBV12-5; D gene ambiguous. The CDR3 sequence is 14 residues long. The germline gives CDR1 LGHNT, CDR2 FRNRAP. CDR3 sequence (DNA): TGTGCTAGTGGTTTGGATGTCTCTGGAAACACCACATATTTT. Residues: CASGLDVSGNTTYF.

On this clonotype itself: Compared with germline, one end of the junction differs, possibly owing to a read error. The gene calls are TRBV12-3 or TRBV12-4 and TRBJ1-5; possible D gene TRBD1, 5 bases. CDR3 size: 14 residues. CDR3 amino acids: CARSLAGGGQPQHF. The CDR3, as DNA: TGTGCCAGAAGTTTAGCGGGGGGGGGTCAGCCCCAGCATTTT.

This clonotype was counted only a few times. J is TRBJ1-4 and V is TRBV6-5; TRBD1 is a possible D gene (5 bases). CDR1 is MNHEY and CDR2 is SVGAGI in the germline V gene. The V end lost 6 bases, the J end lost 5 bases, and 10 bases lay between the germline ends. CDR3 length: 13 amino acids. The CDR3 sequence: CASSRRGNEKLFF. As DNA, the CDR3 is TGTGCCAGCAGCCGACGGGGGAATGAAAAACTGTTTTTT.

The chain uses TRBV25-1 and TRBJ2-2, with D maybe TRBD2 (5 bases). Trimming took 2 bases from V and 3 from J, leaving 10 bases between them. The germline CDR1 and CDR2 sequences are MGHDK and SYGVNS. This CDR3 is built from 15 residues. The CDR3 coding sequence is TGTGCCAGCAGTGAAGGGTCGGAGGACACCGGGGAGCTGTTTTTT. Amino acids: CASSEGSEDTGELFF.

This clonotype was seen ten or more times. At one end, the junction sequence differs from germline, possibly due to a read error. V and J are TRBV20-1 and TRBJ2-7, with unresolved D. Per germline, CDR1 DFQATT and CDR2 SNEGSKA (reference sequence). The CDR3 contains 10 residues. As DNA, the CDR3 is TGCAGTGCTAGCTCCAACGAGCAGTACTTC. This codes for CSASSNEQYF.

The table lists this clonotype with many counts. The chain employs TRBV7-6 and TRBJ2-7, with TRBD2 matching over 9 bases. The CDR3 has 16 residues. Germline lookup yields CDR1 SGHVS and CDR2 FNYEAQ. With 2 bases clipped from V and 5 bases from J, the junction kept 10 bases outside the gene matches. The chain's CDR3 is CASSLRLSREGDEQYF. The CDR3 coding sequence is TGTGCCAGCAGCTTACGCCTTTCGCGGGAGGGCGACGAGCAGTACTTC.

There are many counts of this clonotype. J is TRBJ2-5 and V is TRBV14; 7 bases align to TRBD1. The J segment lost 6 bases and the V segment lost 1 base, leaving 5 bases of the junction unmatched. Germline V lookup: CDR1 SGHDN, CDR2 FVKESK. The CDR3 consists of 14 residues. The CDR3 DNA is TGTGCCAGCAGCCAAGGACAGGGCAGGAAGACCCAGTACTTC. It yields the protein CASSQGQGRKTQYF.

This clonotype was detected many times. This chain links TRBV9 with TRBJ2-6; maybe TRBD2 (6 bases). Germline CDR1 and CDR2: SGDLS and YYNGEE. This CDR3 has 15 residues. Trimming stripped 2 bases from V and 1 base from J, with 7 bases between. The chain's CDR3 is CASSVGGSGANVLTF. CDR3 nucleotide sequence: TGTGCCAGCAGCGTGGGAGGTTCTGGGGCCAACGTCCTGACTTTC.

This clonotype was seen ten or more times. The chain links TRBV5-6 to TRBJ1-1; D unresolved. This CDR3 is built from 13 residues. Trimming removed 0 bases at V and 7 bases at J, with 10 bases between. Germline V gene data show CDR1 as SGHDT and CDR2 as YYEEEE. The CDR3 DNA reads TGTGCCAGCAGCTTGGCCGGGAGAAATGAAGCTTTCTTT. It yields the protein CASSLAGRNEAFF.

Ten or more counts support this clonotype. The chain links TRBV27 to TRBJ2-7; TRBD2 agrees at 9 bases. The ends lost 5 bases at V and 4 bases at J; junction bases unmatched: 6. Germline V gene sequence: CDR1 MNHEY, CDR2 SMNVEV (reference sequence). The length of the CDR3 is 14 residues. The CDR3 coding sequence is TGTGCCAGCAGTCAGGGACTAGCTGCGTACGAGCAGTACTTC. Amino acid sequence: CASSQGLAAYEQYF.

This clonotype was detected many times. The chain recombines TRBV7-2 with TRBJ1-2, with D uncertain. V lost 1 base and J 4 bases, leaving 4 bases between the germline ends. The CDR3 sequence is 12 residues long. Germline CDR1 is SGHTA and CDR2 is FQGNSA. Here the CDR3 DNA reads TGTGCCAGCAGCTTAGTGGGCTATGGCTACACCTTC. Protein product: CASSLVGYGYTF. Combining the CDR3 with reference TRBV7-2 and TRBJ1-2 gives the whole variable domain GAGVSQSPSNKVTEKGKDVELRCDPISGHTALYWYRQSLGQGLEFLIYFQGNSAPDKSGLPSDRFSAERTGGSVSTLTIQRTQQEDSAVYLCASSLVGYGYTFGSGTRLTVV.

This clonotype was detected once. The V and J genes are TRBV4-2 and TRBJ1-5; tentative D call: TRBD1 (6 bases). Per germline, CDR1 LGHNA and CDR2 YNFKEQ. The CDR3 spans 16 residues. V was trimmed by 4 bases and J by 7 bases, leaving 20 bases between them. Written as DNA, the CDR3 is TGTGCCAGCAGCCTTCGAGGGCAGGGAGGGGGGCAGCCCCAGCATTTT. This sequence encodes CASSLRGQGGGQPQHF.

This clonotype was seen at least ten times. The gene calls are TRBV7-9 and TRBJ1-4; 8 bases fit TRBD1. Germline CDR1 reads SEHNR; CDR2 reads FQNEAQ (reference sequence). The ends lost 1 base at V and 8 bases at J; junction bases unmatched: 3. The CDR3 is 14 amino acids. CDR3 coding DNA: TGTGCCAGCAGCTTAGTTGGGACAGGAGAAAAACTGTTTTTT. Translation gives CASSLVGTGEKLFF.

This clonotype was recorded many times. The chain uses TRBV5-1 and TRBJ2-7; TRBD2 matches 11 bases. Trimming cost V 4 bases and J 5 bases; bases outside gene matches: 5. The CDR3 totals 14 residues. Germline V lookup: CDR1 SGHRS, CDR2 YFSETQ. CDR3 bases: TGCGCCAGCAGCCTCATGACTAGCGGGGACGAGCAGTACTTC. The encoded protein is CASSLMTSGDEQYF.

The chain combines TRBV29-1 with TRBJ2-6, with a tentative D call TRBD2 (5 bases). V gave up 5 bases and J gave up 0 bases, with 14 bases separating them. Germline CDR1 is SQVTM and CDR2 is ANQGSEA. The CDR3 covers 16 residues. In nucleotides, the CDR3 is TGCAGCGTTCTTGACTACGGGTTCTCTGGGGCCAACGTCCTGACTTTC. Its protein product is CSVLDYGFSGANVLTF.

This clonotype was seen many times. The rearrangement uses TRBV12-3 or TRBV12-4 and TRBJ2-3, with 10 nucleotides matching TRBD2. This CDR3 is 19 amino acids long. Trimming took 6 bases from V and 2 from J; bases not matched to a gene: 17. The CDR3 DNA sequence: TGTGCCAGCAGCCCAATGACCTCTTGGACTAGCGGAAACACAGATACGCAGTATTTT. Translating it yields CASSPMTSWTSGNTDTQYF.

This clonotype has ten or more counts. V gene TRBV7-2 combines with J gene TRBJ1-1; no firm D call. The CDR3 runs to 14 residues. The germline CDR1 and CDR2 sequences are SGHTA and FQGNSA. V lost 2 bases to trimming and J lost 1 base, with 8 bases between them. The CDR3 bases are TGTGCCAGCAGCTTATCGCGAGGGAACACTGAAGCTTTCTTT. Protein: CASSLSRGNTEAFF.

The chain employs TRBV20-1 and TRBJ2-7; D is uncertain. This CDR3 has 14 residues. V was cut by 3 bases and J by 1 base, with 13 bases left in between. CDR1 and CDR2 from the germline V gene are DFQATT and SNEGSKA (reference sequence). The CDR3 bases are TGCAGTGCTAGTTACGGTCCTGGATCCTACGAGCAGTACTTC. Protein sequence: CSASYGPGSYEQYF.

This clonotype occurred many times. The genes are TRBV5-1 and TRBJ2-1; maybe TRBD1 (5 bases). Per germline, CDR1 SGHRS and CDR2 YFSETQ. V lost 4 bases to trimming and J lost 7 bases, with 15 bases between them. This CDR3 has 14 residues. CDR3 bases: TGCGCCAGCAGCCCCCGGCTAGGGGTAAATGAGCAGTTCTTC. This encodes CASSPRLGVNEQFF.

This clonotype was detected many times. The gene calls are TRBV11-2 and TRBJ1-4, with 7 bases identical to TRBD1. Germline V CDR1 and CDR2: SGHAT, FQNNGV. This CDR3 spans 15 amino acids. V was pared by 5 bases and J by 1 base, with 4 bases of the junction left unmatched. The CDR3 DNA is TGTGCCAGCAGCCCTCAGGGGGTAACTAATGAAAAACTGTTTTTT. Translation gives CASSPQGVTNEKLFF.

This clonotype showed up many times. This chain joins TRBV29-1 and TRBJ1-2; no clear D. Trimming left V 7 bases short and J 4 bases short, with 16 bases between. Germline CDR1 reads SQVTM; CDR2 reads ANQGSEA. This CDR3 region has 13 residues. The CDR3 here is CSASSDRSYGYTF. The CDR3 DNA follows: TGCAGCGCTTCCAGTGACCGAAGCTATGGCTACACCTTC.

This clonotype was recorded many times. The chain links TRBV7-3 to TRBJ2-1, with D perhaps TRBD2 (5 bases). Trimming took off 5 bases at V and 10 bases at J, with 15 bases between the two ends. CDR3 length: 13 amino acids. Germline-derived CDR1 and CDR2 are SGHTA and FQGTGA. The chain's CDR3 is CASSAGSEGEQFF. CDR3 nucleotides: TGTGCCAGCAGCGCTGGTAGCGAGGGAGAGCAGTTCTTC. Complete variable domain (other parts from reference TRBV7-3 and TRBJ2-1): GAGVSQTPSNKVTEKGKYVELRCDPISGHTALYWYRQSLGQGPEFLIYFQGTGAADDSGLPNDRFFAVRPEGSVSTLKIQRTERGDSAVYLCASSAGSEGEQFFGPGTRLTVL.

This clonotype was counted at least ten times. The chain uses TRBV12-3 or TRBV12-4 and TRBJ2-3, with 12 bases aligning to TRBD2. V was clipped by 7 bases and J by 4 bases; unmatched bases: 6. This CDR3 has 15 amino acids. The CDR3 is CASNLAGGPSDTQYF. As DNA, the CDR3 is TGTGCCAGCAACCTAGCGGGAGGGCCGTCAGATACGCAGTATTTT.

CDR3 DNA sequence: TGCGCCAGCAGCCCGACTCCGGCCCCCGCCTACAATGAGCAGTTCTTC. It encodes CASSPTPAPAYNEQFF. This sequence joins TRBV4-1 and TRBJ2-1; D unclear. CDR1 and CDR2 (germline): MGHRA, YSYEKL. Deletions cut 4 bases from V and 2 bases from J, with 15 bases between. CDR3 length: 16 amino acids.

This clonotype was counted ten times or more. The chain employs TRBV27 and TRBJ2-3, with a weak D call TRBD1 (6 bases). CDR1 is MNHEY and CDR2 is SMNVEV in the germline V gene (reference sequence). The CDR3 consists of 16 residues. The ends were cut back, 8 bases at V and 0 bases at J, with 18 bases in the middle. In DNA, the CDR3 is TGTGCCAGCGGTCAGGGGACACAAGTTAGCACAGATACGCAGTATTTT. It is translated as CASGQGTQVSTDTQYF.

This clonotype came up many times. V is TRBV28 and J is TRBJ2-3; 9 bases align to TRBD1. The CDR3 is 15 amino acids. Germline V CDR1 and CDR2: MDHEN, SYDVKM. The trim removed 3 bases at V and 5 bases at J, leaving 6 bases unmatched. Here the CDR3 reads CASSFPGTGKDTQYF. The CDR3 coding sequence is TGTGCCAGCAGTTTTCCCGGGACAGGGAAAGATACGCAGTATTTT.

This sequence joins TRBV5-1 and TRBJ2-7; weak D call: TRBD2 (6 bases). V was cut by 3 bases and J by 1 base, with 14 bases left in between. The CDR3 loop spans 15 amino acids. Germline values: CDR1 SGHRS, CDR2 YFSETQ. CDR3 DNA: TGCGCCAGCAGCTCGGGAGATCCTCTTTCCTACGAGCAGTACTTC. Amino acid sequence: CASSSGDPLSYEQYF.